Each of the 26 T cell receptor beta chains below was sequenced from the same sample in a study of tissue T cells after allogeneic stem cell transplantation. Clones were sequenced by immunoSEQ multiplex PCR, and TCRdb holds only the in-frame ones, with some missing. The profile shows 40,000 to 60,000 clones, nearly 75% of them singletons. Specimen: sorted cells pooled from one or two spleens. The origin of the receptors is a pool of C57BL/6 mice in good health.

This clone was picked up a small number of times. The gene names here belong to mouse. Coverage ceases 1 residue before the CDR3 finishes, and the germline J gene fills in the end. V and J are TRBV5 and TRBJ1-4, with D uncertain. V lost 1 base and J 0 bases, leaving 6 bases between the germline ends. The CDR3 consists of 15 residues. Per germline, CDR1 LGHNA and CDR2 YNLKQL (reference sequence). The sequenced CDR3 bases are TGTGCCAGCAGCCAAGTTACAGTTTCCAACGAAAGATTATTT. Its translation is CASSQVTVSNERLF. The full CDR3 reads CASSQVTVSNERLFF.

Of note for this clone: Mouse germline and gene names are used. The read is 1 residue too short to cover the CDR3 end, so that end is filled in from the germline J gene. Other DNA sequences from this sample encode an identical CDR3 as well. V gene TRBV13-2 combines with J gene TRBJ2-1; tentative D call: TRBD2 (7 bases). The CDR3 has 15 residues. CDR1 and CDR2 (germline): NNHNN, SYGAGS (reference sequence). The V gene lost 0 bases and the J gene lost 3 bases, with 10 bases spanning the gap. CDR3 DNA, as far as it was read: TGTGCCAGCGGTGATGCTGGGGGCCCCTATGCTGAGCAGTTC. This sequence encodes CASGDAGGPYAEQF. The whole CDR3 protein reads CASGDAGGPYAEQFF.

As regards this clone: Genes here carry mouse names. Read sequence stops 1 residue before the CDR3 end, and the germline J gene provides the missing end. V and J are TRBV13-2 and TRBJ1-3, with D unclear. Deletions cut 2 bases from V and 4 bases from J, with 4 bases between. The CDR3 runs to 12 residues. The germline V gene has CDR1 NNHNN and CDR2 SYGAGS (reference sequence). The CDR3 DNA, read in part, is TGTGCCAGCGGTGAAGGGGGAAATACGCTCTAT. Protein sequence: CASGEGGNTLY. The full CDR3 reads CASGEGGNTLYF.

With respect to this clone: Genes and germline come from the mouse. The read ends 1 residue early relative to the CDR3; the germline J gene fills the gap. The sample contains more than one DNA sequence encoding this CDR3. This rearrangement joins TRBV4 to TRBJ2-5, with 7 bases aligning to TRBD1. This CDR3 contains 13 residues. Germline V gene lookup returns CDR1 LGHDT and CDR2 YNNKQL (reference sequence). The V segment lost 4 bases and the J segment 3 bases; nucleotides outside the gene matches: 1. The CDR3 here is CASSSGGQDTQYF. Partial CDR3 DNA: TGTGCCAGCAGCTCAGGGGGTCAAGACACCCAGTAC.

In the case of this clone: Any gene name here is a mouse gene name. The observed sequence ends 1 residue before the CDR3 terminus, with the missing tail filled in from the germline J gene. The V call is TRBV12-1, the J call TRBJ1-2, with D possibly being TRBD1 (6 bases). The CDR3 consists of 14 residues. V gave up 2 bases and J gave up 0 bases, with 9 bases separating them. CDR1 SGHSN and CDR2 HYEKVE come from the germline V gene. The DNA read from the CDR3 is TGTGCCAGCTCTCCCCGGGACACAAACTCCGACTACACC. Its translation: CASSPRDTNSDYT. The whole CDR3 protein is CASSPRDTNSDYTF.

This clone occurred a few times. The germline and genes are mouse ones. The read stops 1 residue short of the end of the CDR3; the missing end is completed from the germline J gene. The chain employs TRBV14 and TRBJ2-7; 9 positions agree with TRBD1. The CDR3 sequence is 14 residues long. Germline loops: CDR1 SGHDT, CDR2 FRDEAV. The V and J ends lost 3 bases and 5 bases, in that order; junction bases with no gene match: 6. CDR3 amino acids: CASSSGTGFNEQYF. The CDR3 bases that were read are TGTGCCAGCAGTTCCGGGACAGGGTTCAATGAACAGTAC.

This clone was counted once. Germline and genes here are mouse. Sequencing ends 1 residue short of the CDR3 end; the germline J gene provides the rest. The chain joins TRBV4 to TRBJ1-1; 8 bases fit TRBD1. Germline CDR1 and CDR2: LGHDT and YNNKQL (reference sequence). The CDR3 covers 13 residues. V shed 4 bases, J shed 4 bases, and the junction held 2 bases outside the gene matches. CDR3 residues: CASSWTGPTEVFF. CDR3 DNA, as far as it was read: TGTGCCAGCAGCTGGACAGGGCCCACAGAAGTCTTC.

Concerning this clone: The gene symbols are mouse symbols. The observed sequence ends 1 residue before the CDR3 terminus, with the missing tail filled in from the germline J gene. V usage is TRBV24 and J usage is TRBJ1-1, with 12 bases lining up with TRBD1. The V and J ends lost 4 bases and 10 bases, in that order; junction bases with no gene match: 10. CDR3 length: 15 residues. CDR1 KGHTA and CDR2 FRNEEI come from the germline V gene. The CDR3 loop reads CASSHPGQGARGVFF. The sequenced CDR3 bases are TGTGCCAGCAGTCACCCGGGACAGGGGGCGAGAGGAGTCTTC.

Comments on this clone: Genes here carry mouse names. The CDR3 spells CAWSLGANYAEQFF. CDR3 bases read: TGTGCCTGGAGTCTGGGGGCTAACTATGCTGAGCAGTTC. The chain is built from TRBV31 and TRBJ2-1; D assignment may be TRBD1 or TRBD2 (6 bases each). Sequencing ends 1 residue short of the CDR3 end; the germline J gene provides the rest. This CDR3 is 14 amino acids long. Looked up from germline, CDR1 is GKSSPN and CDR2 is SITVG. V was pared by 0 bases and J by 0 bases, with 6 bases between.

Remarks on this clone: Gene names refer to mouse genes. This chain's CDR3 is CASSQERWGYQDTQYF. CDR3 bases read: TGTGCCAGCAGCCAAGAACGCTGGGGGTACCAAGACACCCAGTAC. V usage is TRBV2 and J usage is TRBJ2-5, with 7 bases lining up with TRBD2. The read stops 1 residue short of the end of the CDR3; the missing end is completed from the germline J gene. The germline V gene encodes CDR1 LGHNA and CDR2 YSYQKL. Trimming at V came to 0 bases and at J to 1 base, leaving 4 bases not matched to a gene. The CDR3 is 16 residues long.

Details on this clone: The genes and germline here are from mouse. The read terminates 1 residue ahead of where the CDR3 ends, so the germline J gene completes it. V is TRBV13-2 and J is TRBJ2-3; TRBD2 agrees at 9 bases. Germline V CDR1 and CDR2: NNHNN, SYGAGS (reference sequence). Trimming removed 3 bases from V and 0 bases from J; junction bases left unmatched: 2. The CDR3 is 15 amino acids. The part of the CDR3 DNA that was read is TGTGCCAGCGGTGGACTGGGGGTTAGTGCAGAAACGCTGTAT. Translation gives CASGGLGVSAETLY. The entire CDR3 is CASGGLGVSAETLYF.

Regarding this clone: Gene names follow the mouse nomenclature. The CDR3 end is not reached by the read, which stops 1 residue before it; the germline J gene fills it in. Other nucleotide sequences from this sample produce the same CDR3. The genes are TRBV13-2 and TRBJ1-1; maybe TRBD1 (5 bases). The CDR3 is 14 amino acids. The germline CDR1 and CDR2 sequences are NNHNN and SYGAGS (reference sequence). Between the trimmed V and J ends, which lost 0 bases and 1 base, there was a span of 7 bases. CDR3 sequence: CASGDAGENTEVFF. The sequenced part of the CDR3 DNA is TGTGCCAGCGGTGATGCGGGGGAAAACACAGAAGTCTTC.

As concerns this clone: Gene names denote mouse genes. The read comes to an end 1 residue before the CDR3 does, leaving the germline J gene to fill in the end. The rearrangement uses TRBV3 and TRBJ2-7, with 8 bases matching TRBD2. The CDR3 runs to 13 residues. Trimming removed 2 bases from V and 5 bases from J; junction bases left unmatched: 2. The germline gives CDR1 SNHLY, CDR2 FYNGKV (reference sequence). The sequenced part of the CDR3 DNA is TGTGCCAGCAGCTTAACCTGGGGGGATGAACAGTAC. The encoded protein is CASSLTWGDEQY. The whole CDR3 reads CASSLTWGDEQYF.

This clone was counted between two and nine times. The gene names here belong to mouse. From the germline J gene comes the end of the CDR3, since the read stops 1 residue before it. V is TRBV5 and J is TRBJ2-7; 7 bases map to TRBD1. V shed 4 bases and J 3 bases; nucleotides not matched to a gene: 3. CDR3 length: 13 residues. Germline V gene data show CDR1 as LGHNA and CDR2 as YNLKQL (reference sequence). The DNA read from the CDR3 is TGTGCCAGCAGCCGGGGACAGATCTATGAACAGTAC. It specifies CASSRGQIYEQY. From start to end, the CDR3 is CASSRGQIYEQYF.

Regarding this clone: Mouse gene names apply. The read gets to within 1 residue of the CDR3 end, and the germline J gene fills in the rest. V usage is TRBV2 and J usage is TRBJ1-4; weak D call: TRBD1 (6 bases). CDR1 and CDR2 (germline): LGHNA, YSYQKL. The CDR3 is made up of 15 amino acids. Trimming shortened V by 0 bases and J by 3 bases, and 8 bases separated the two germline ends. CDR3 amino acids: CASSQDTGTNERLFF. The DNA read from the CDR3 is TGTGCCAGCAGCCAAGATACAGGGACCAACGAAAGATTATTT.

Worth noting for this clone: Gene names follow the mouse nomenclature. The observed sequence ends 1 residue before the CDR3 terminus, with the missing tail filled in from the germline J gene. The chain has TRBV31 and TRBJ2-5; 11 nucleotides align to TRBD2. The CDR3 loop spans 15 amino acids. Losses at the gene ends were 1 base for V and 5 bases for J; bases not matched to a gene: 5. Germline V lookup: CDR1 GKSSPN, CDR2 SITVG. The CDR3 here is CAWSRPGLGADTQYF. CDR3 bases read: TGTGCCTGGAGTCGTCCGGGACTGGGGGCAGACACCCAGTAC.

As to this clone: Gene names follow the mouse nomenclature. The read gets to within 1 residue of the CDR3 end, and the germline J gene fills in the rest. This chain connects TRBV5 to TRBJ2-1; TRBD2 aligns across 7 bases. Germline lookup yields CDR1 LGHNA and CDR2 YNLKQL (reference sequence). Trimming took 4 bases from V and 7 from J; bases not matched to a gene: 7. CDR3 size: 14 residues. CDR3 sequence reads: CASSPPGLSAEQFF. The part of the CDR3 DNA that was read is TGTGCCAGCAGCCCTCCGGGACTGTCGGCTGAGCAGTTC.

As regards this clone: The gene names here belong to mouse. The read stops 1 residue short of the end of the CDR3; the missing end is completed from the germline J gene. The chain has TRBV5 and TRBJ2-1, with no clear D. The CDR3 covers 15 residues. Germline V CDR1 and CDR2: LGHNA, YNLKQL (reference sequence). Trimming stripped 4 bases from V and 3 bases from J, with 13 bases between. The part of the CDR3 DNA that was read is TGTGCCAGCAGCCGAATCGACACCGTCTATGCTGAGCAGTTC. Encoded protein: CASSRIDTVYAEQF. The CDR3 as a whole reads CASSRIDTVYAEQFF.

In regard to this clone: Germline and genes here are mouse. With the read ending 1 residue before the CDR3 end, the germline J gene is used to fill in that end. V is TRBV1 and J is TRBJ2-4; D could derive from TRBD1 or TRBD2 (5 bases each). V was trimmed by 6 bases and J by 0 bases, leaving 7 bases between them. CDR3 length equals 13 residues. Germline CDR1 is NSQYPW and CDR2 is LRSPGD (reference sequence). The CDR3 region is CTCRGDSQNTLYF. The part of the CDR3 DNA that was read is TGCACCTGCAGAGGGGACAGTCAAAACACCTTGTAC.

Concerning this clone itself: Each gene name is a mouse one. The observed sequence ends 1 residue before the CDR3 terminus, with the missing tail filled in from the germline J gene. The chain combines TRBV15 with TRBJ2-2; 7 bases map to TRBD1. Losses at the gene ends were 2 bases for V and 4 bases for J; bases not matched to a gene: 1. The CDR3 covers 14 residues. The V gene's germline CDR1 is SGHND and CDR2 FRSKSL. CDR3 amino acids: CASSLSGGTGQLYF. CDR3 DNA, as far as it was read: TGTGCCAGCAGTTTATCAGGGGGCACCGGGCAGCTCTAC.

Concerning this clone: All gene names here are mouse names. The CDR3 end falls 1 residue outside the read, so it is completed with the germline J gene. This chain joins TRBV15 and TRBJ1-1; D is ambiguous. The CDR3 contains 13 residues. The V gene lost 5 bases and the J gene lost 4 bases, with 11 bases spanning the gap. Germline CDR1 SGHND, CDR2 FRSKSL. The sequenced CDR3 bases are TGTGCCAGCAGTCCCTACAGTTCCACAGAAGTCTTC. Its protein product is CASSPYSSTEVF. The CDR3 reads in full as CASSPYSSTEVFF.

As regards this clone: Gene names denote mouse genes. The CDR3 goes on 1 residue after the read ends, and that part is filled in from the germline J gene. This chain uses TRBV4 with TRBJ2-1; 12 nucleotides match TRBD2. This CDR3 is 16 amino acids long. The germline V gene has CDR1 LGHDT and CDR2 YNNKQL (reference sequence). Trimming at V came to 4 bases and at J to 1 base, leaving 2 bases not matched to a gene. The CDR3 sequence is CASSWGTGGNYAEQFF. Partial CDR3 DNA: TGTGCCAGCAGCTGGGGGACTGGGGGGAACTATGCTGAGCAGTTC.

Worth noting for this clone: All gene names here are mouse names. The read comes to an end 1 residue before the CDR3 does, leaving the germline J gene to fill in the end. This rearrangement joins TRBV24 to TRBJ2-7, with 8 bases identical to TRBD2. The germline gives CDR1 KGHTA, CDR2 FRNEEI. The V and J ends lost 7 bases and 0 bases, in that order; junction bases with no gene match: 11. The CDR3 has 16 residues. CDR3 protein: CASTLWGGQSSYEQYF. The CDR3 DNA, read in part, is TGTGCCAGCACCCTGTGGGGGGGGCAGAGCTCCTATGAACAGTAC.

Details on this clone: Gene names and germline refer to mouse. With the read ending 1 residue before the CDR3 end, the germline J gene is used to fill in that end. The J gene is TRBJ1-1, the V gene TRBV16; D is ambiguous. The CDR3 extends over 13 amino acids. In germline, CDR1 is SGHSA, CDR2 FRNQAP. Trimming pared 2 bases from V and 0 bases from J, leaving 4 bases between. The CDR3 loop reads CASSLPANTEVFF. The covered CDR3 bases are TGTGCAAGCAGCTTACCCGCAAACACAGAAGTCTTC.

Note on this clone: Genes here carry mouse names. CDR3 bases read: TGTGCCAGCAGTGACGACATAGGGGACACAGAAGTCTTC. The encoded protein is CASSDDIGDTEVF. The entire CDR3 reads CASSDDIGDTEVFF. The chain links TRBV13-3 to TRBJ1-1, with a tentative D call TRBD1 (5 bases). The CDR3 extends 1 residue past the end of the read, so its final part is completed from the germline J gene. The CDR3 runs 14 residues. V was clipped by 2 bases and J by 3 bases, with 11 bases between them. The germline V gene encodes CDR1 NNHDY and CDR2 SYVADS.

Note on this clone: Germline and genes: mouse. The read falls 1 residue short of the CDR3 end, and the missing part is taken from the germline J gene. The genes are TRBV19 and TRBJ2-2; D call uncertain. The germline V gene has CDR1 FNHDT and CDR2 SITEND (reference sequence). The CDR3 spans 12 residues. Deletions cut 6 bases from V and 2 bases from J, with 5 bases between. The CDR3 DNA, read in part, is TGTGCCAGCAACCTCAACACCGGGCAGCTCTAC. This codes for CASNLNTGQLY. The entire CDR3 sequence reads CASNLNTGQLYF.